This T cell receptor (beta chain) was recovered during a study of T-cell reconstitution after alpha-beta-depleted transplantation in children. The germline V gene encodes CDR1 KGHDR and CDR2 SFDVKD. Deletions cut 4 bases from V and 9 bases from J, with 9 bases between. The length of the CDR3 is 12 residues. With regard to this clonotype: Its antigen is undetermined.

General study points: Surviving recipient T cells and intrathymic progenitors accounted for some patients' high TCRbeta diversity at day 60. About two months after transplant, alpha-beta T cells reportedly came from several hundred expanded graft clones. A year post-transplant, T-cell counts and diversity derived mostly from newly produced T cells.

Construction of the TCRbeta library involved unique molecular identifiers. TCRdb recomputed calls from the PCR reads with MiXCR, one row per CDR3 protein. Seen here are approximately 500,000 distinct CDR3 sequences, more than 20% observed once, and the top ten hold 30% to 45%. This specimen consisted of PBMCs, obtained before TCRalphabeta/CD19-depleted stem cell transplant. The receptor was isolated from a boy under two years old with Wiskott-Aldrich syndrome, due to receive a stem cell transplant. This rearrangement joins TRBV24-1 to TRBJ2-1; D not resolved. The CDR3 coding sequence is TGTGCCACCAGTGACCCCTTCGGTGAGCAGTTCTTC. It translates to CATSDPFGEQFF.